This section outlines one T cell receptor (beta chain) sequence together with its context. Using a J-beta primer mix together with a sample-barcoded 5' primer, a second PCR was run for roughly 6 to 11 cycles. TCRdb used MiXCR to reprocess the 5' RACE reads, holding one entry per CDR3 protein. The table has about 1.6 million distinct CDR3 sequences, 30% to 35% seen once. This entry belongs to a study of blood T cells in healthy people across ages. Germline-derived CDR1 and CDR2 are SGHRS and YFSETQ. This CDR3 has 14 residues. Losses at the gene ends were 0 bases for V and 6 bases for J; bases not matched to a gene: 1.

This chain uses TRBV5-1 with TRBJ1-1; 11 positions agree with TRBD1. The TCR originated in a woman between 25 and 40 years old in good health. Sequences were obtained from blood. CDR3 coding DNA: TGCGCCAGCAGCTTGGGGACAGGGGGCTCTGAAGCTTTCTTT. Translated: CASSLGTGGSEAFF.